These T cell receptor beta chains were read from a single sample in a study of blood T cell repertoires in COVID-19. TCRdb keeps only in-frame clones here, not all; method: immunoSEQ multiplex PCR. The data show over 200,000 clones, under 90% seen once. Sequencing input: peripheral blood. The receptors derive from a woman older than 75 with COVID-19, enrolled during active disease. The conserved cysteine and the conserved F or W are not part of the CDR3 here.

j_call v_call cdr3_aa
TRBJ1-2 TRBV11-3 ASGRGGQGSGYT
TRBJ1-1 TRBV10-3 AISESQDIAF
TRBJ1-1 TRBV2 ASSVTIGRMNTEAF
TRBJ1-1 TRBV3-1/TRBV3-2 ASSQGVLAF
TRBJ1-2 TRBV2 ASSDRGQSDYGYT
TRBJ2-3 TRBV29-1 SVSRDSSTDTQY
TRBJ1-2 TRBV28 ASSLGGIYGYT
TRBJ1-5 TRBV6-1 ASRLNQPQH
TRBJ1-2 TRBV25-1 ASSPEIARGLTNYGYT
TRBJ2-1 TRBV3-1/TRBV3-2 ASSQEGLVAGNEQF
TRBJ1-5 TRBV28 ASSPGTPVQPQH
TRBJ2-5 TRBV5-6 ASSPGQGKGETQY
TRBJ2-1 TRBV18 ASSPPLLANEQF
TRBJ1-1 TRBV5-4 ASSAKTPGESAAF
TRBJ1-1 TRBV21-1 ASSPTRVTEAF
TRBJ1-2 TRBV13 ASSLGRGFYGYT
TRBJ1-6 TRBV3-1/TRBV3-2 ASSPKRANSPLH
TRBJ2-7 TRBV24-1 ATRSGSKQY
TRBJ2-1 TRBV11-1 ASSRTGGTHNEQF
TRBJ1-1 TRBV19 ASMPGQQNTEAF
TRBJ2-3 TRBV5-1 ASSPWGLDTQY
TRBJ2-7 TRBV7-8 ASSLARPTSGLFYEQY
TRBJ2-3 TRBV19 ASSDTVTDTQY
TRBJ1-4 TRBV6-5 ASSPRVGRNEKLF